The entry below describes one T cell receptor (beta chain). Other DNA sequences in this specimen translate into the identical CDR3. TCRdb's table, derived via immunoSEQ multiplex PCR, lists solely in-frame clones and lacks some. This table has roughly 1,500,000 clones, 95% to 99% appearing once. This specimen comes from a study of shared clonotypes between healthy human individuals. The CDR3 contains 14 residues. CDR1 is SQVTM, CDR2 ANQGSEA, per germline. The ends lost 6 bases at V and 1 base at J; junction bases unmatched: 6. It was into CD45RA+ naive and CD45RA-negative memory subsets that the CD4+ cells were split.

Sequenced input: naive CD4+ T cells sorted from blood. Subset noted: CD45RA+ positively selected. The TCR was taken from a man aged 30-40 years in good health. The chain links TRBV29-1 to TRBJ2-5; 9 positions match TRBD2. This chain's CDR3 is CSVGAGGLQETQYF. Written as DNA, the CDR3 is TGCAGCGTCGGGGCGGGGGGGCTCCAAGAGACCCAGTACTTC. Filled out from reference TRBV29-1 and TRBJ2-5, the complete variable domain reads SAVISQKPSRDICQRGTSLTIQCQVDSQVTMMFWYRQQPGQSLTLIATANQGSEATYESGFVIDKFPISRPNLTFSTLTVSNMSPEDSSIYLCSVGAGGLQETQYFGPGTRLLVL.